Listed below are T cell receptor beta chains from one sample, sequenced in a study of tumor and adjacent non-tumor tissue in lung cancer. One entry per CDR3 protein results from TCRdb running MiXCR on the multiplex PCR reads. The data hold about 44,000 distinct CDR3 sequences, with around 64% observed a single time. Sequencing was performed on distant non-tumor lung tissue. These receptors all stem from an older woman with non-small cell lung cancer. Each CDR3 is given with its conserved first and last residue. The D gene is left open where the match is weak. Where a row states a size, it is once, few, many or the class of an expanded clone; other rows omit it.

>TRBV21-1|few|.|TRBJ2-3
TGTGCCAGCAGCAAAGCGCTAGCGGGAGGGCAGGATACGCAGTATTTT
CASSKALAGGQDTQYF
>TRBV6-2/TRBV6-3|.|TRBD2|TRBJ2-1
TGTGCCAATATAGGAGCGGGAGAAAATAATGAGCAGTTCTTC
CANIGAGENNEQFF
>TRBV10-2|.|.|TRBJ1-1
TGCGCCGGCAGTGGGTGGAGCACACTGAACACTGAAGCTTTCTTT
CAGSGWSTLNTEAFF
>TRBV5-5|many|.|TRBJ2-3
TGTGCCAGCAGCTTGGACGGGATCGGTACAGATACGCAGTATTTT
CASSLDGIGTDTQYF
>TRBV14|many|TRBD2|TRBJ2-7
TGTGCCAGCAGCCAAATCGAAGCGGGAGGCCCGCCCTACGAGCAGTACTTC
CASSQIEAGGPPYEQYF
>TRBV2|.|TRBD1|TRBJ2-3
TGTGCCAGCAGTCCCCGTCTAGGGGGCACAGGTACGCAGTATTTT
CASSPRLGGTGTQYF
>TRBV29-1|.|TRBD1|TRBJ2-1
TGCAGATCTCGACAGGGTCAGGACAATGAGCAATTCTTC
CRSRQGQDNEQFF
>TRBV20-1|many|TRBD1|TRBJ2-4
TGCAGTGCTAGAGCGAGGACAGGAGGAAACATTCAGTACTTC
CSARARTGGNIQYF
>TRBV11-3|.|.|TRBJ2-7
TGTGCCAATAGCTTCGAAGCGAGTCGGTACGAGCAGTACTTC
CANSFEASRYEQYF
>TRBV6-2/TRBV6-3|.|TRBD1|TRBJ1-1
TGTGCCAGCAGTTACGGACTACAGGGGGACATTGAAACTTTCTTT
CASSYGLQGDIETFF
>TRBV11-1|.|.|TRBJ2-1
TGTGCCAGCAGCTTAGCCCTGGCGTGCCTGTACAATGAGCGGTTCTTC
CASSLALACLYNERFF
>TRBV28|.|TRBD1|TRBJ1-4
TGTGCCAGCAGCTCTACCCGACAGGGACTTGTATCAACTAATGAAAAACTGTTTTTT
CASSSTRQGLVSTNEKLFF
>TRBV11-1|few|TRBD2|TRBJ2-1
TGTGCTAGCAGCTTAGCCCTAGCGGGCCTGTACAATGATCAGTTGTTC
CASSLALAGLYNDQLF
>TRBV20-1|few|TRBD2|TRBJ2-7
TGCAGTGCTAGAGATGGGGCGGGAGCTGTCTCCGAGCAGTACTTC
CSARDGAGAVSEQYF
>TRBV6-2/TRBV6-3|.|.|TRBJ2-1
TGTGCCAGGAGTTACTCCAGGGACACTGCCTACAATGAGCAGTTCTTT
CARSYSRDTAYNEQFF
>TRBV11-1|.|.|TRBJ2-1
TGTGCCAGCAACCAGGGGCCCGTCGGTGAGCAGTTCTTC
CASNQGPVGEQFF
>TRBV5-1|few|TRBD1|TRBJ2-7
TGCGCCAGCAGCTTGGGGCCGGGACAGTCCTACGAGCAGTACTTC
CASSLGPGQSYEQYF
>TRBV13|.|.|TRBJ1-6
TGTACCGGCAGCTTAGGCCTGGTAGGGGCCAATTCACCCCTCCACTTT
CTGSLGLVGANSPLHF
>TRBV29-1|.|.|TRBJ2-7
TGCAGCGTTGAGGATCAGGACGGACCCTACGAACAGTACTTC
CSVEDQDGPYEQYF
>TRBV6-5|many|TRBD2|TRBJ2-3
TGTGCCAGCAGTTACTCTCTAGCGGCTAGCACAGATACGCAGTATTTT
CASSYSLAASTDTQYF
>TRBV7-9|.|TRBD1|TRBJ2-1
TGTATCAGCAGCCCCTGGACAGGGAGTGGAAATGAGCAGTTCTTC
CISSPWTGSGNEQFF
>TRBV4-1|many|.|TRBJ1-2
TGCGCCAGCAGCCATGAGGCCCGAGACTATGGCTACACCTTC
CASSHEARDYGYTF
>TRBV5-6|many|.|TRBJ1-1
TGTGCCAGCAGCCTGGACCTCACGAACACTGAAGCTTTCTTT
CASSLDLTNTEAFF
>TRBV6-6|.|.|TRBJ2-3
TGTGCCAGCAGTTCCGAAACAAGGGGTGCAGATACGCGGTATTTT
CASSSETRGADTRYF
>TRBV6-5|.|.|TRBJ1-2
TGTGCCAGCAGTTCACAGACATGGGCGGGTGTCTATGGCTACACCTTC
CASSSQTWAGVYGYTF
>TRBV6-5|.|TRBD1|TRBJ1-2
TGTGCCAGCAAGCGCCTGGGAGGGGGCTATGACTACACCTTC
CASKRLGGGYDYTF
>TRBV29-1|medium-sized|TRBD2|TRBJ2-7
TGCAGCGTTGGACGGCTAGCGGACGAGCAGTACTTC
CSVGRLADEQYF
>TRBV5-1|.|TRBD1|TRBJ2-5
TGCGCCAGCAGCTTGAACAGGGGAGAGACCCAGTACTTC
CASSLNRGETQYF
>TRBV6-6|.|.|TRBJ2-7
TGTGCCAGTAGAATAACGGGATCCACCTCCTACGAGCAGTACTTC
CASRITGSTSYEQYF
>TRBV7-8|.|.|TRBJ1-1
TGTGCCAGCAGCTTAGATCGGGACACTGAAGCTTTCTTT
CASSLDRDTEAFF